This is a list of T cell receptor beta chains from one sample in a study of cytomegalovirus exposure and HLA in healthy donors. Profiling relied on immunoSEQ multiplex PCR, and the TCRdb table lists in-frame clones only, not all of them. This table holds about 120,000 clones, 70% to 90% found once. Material for sequencing was PBMCs. The receptors shown here come from a woman aged 18 to 35 in good health and CMV-seropositive. The CDR3 runs from the conserved cysteine through the conserved F or W. The D gene is left open where the match is weak. Only part of the rows carry a size: once, few, many, or a class if the clone is expanded.

J gene,V gene,D gene,clone size,CDR3 DNA,CDR3 protein
TRBJ2-1,TRBV7-8,TRBD2,NA,TGTGCCAGCAGCCGAGGAAGGTGGCGGGGGGATACCTACAATGAGCAGTTCTTC,CASSRGRWRGDTYNEQFF
TRBJ2-7,TRBV6-5,TRBD1,NA,TGTGCCAGCAGTTACTCCACAGGGGCTCTTAACGAGCAGTACTTC,CASSYSTGALNEQYF
TRBJ1-2,TRBV6-5,TRBD1,NA,TGTGCCAGCAGGATGGACAGGGGATTTAACTATGGCTACACCTTC,CASRMDRGFNYGYTF
TRBJ2-3,TRBV29-1,NA,NA,TGCAGCGTCCTCAGGGTAGGCACAGATACGCAGTATTTT,CSVLRVGTDTQYF
TRBJ1-4,TRBV4-3,TRBD1,NA,TGCGCCAGCAGCCACGCTGGGACAGGCGGAGAAAAACTGTTTTTT,CASSHAGTGGEKLFF
TRBJ1-4,TRBV2,TRBD1,NA,TGTGCCAGTACAGGGGGCAATGAAAAACTGTTTTTT,CASTGGNEKLFF
TRBJ2-2,TRBV27,NA,few,TGTGCCAGCAGTCCGCAGGGGTTCGGGGAGCTGTTTTTT,CASSPQGFGELFF
TRBJ2-1,TRBV7-2,TRBD1,once,TGTGCCAGCAGCCCCCCGGGACAGGGCTTTGGGCAGTTCTTC,CASSPPGQGFGQFF
TRBJ1-1,TRBV27,NA,NA,TGTGCCAGCAGTTTGTCCAGGGGGAACACTGAAGCTTTCTTT,CASSLSRGNTEAFF
TRBJ1-4,TRBV5-6,NA,NA,TGTGCCAGCAGCTTGGGAGCGGGCTATAGGGAACTGTTTTTT,CASSLGAGYRELFF
TRBJ1-2,TRBV7-7,NA,few,TGTGCTAGCAGCTTATTAACAGGACCTAACTATGGCTACACCTTC,CASSLLTGPNYGYTF
TRBJ1-5,TRBV6-1,NA,NA,TGTGCCAGCCTACGGGAGAGCAATCAGCCCCAGCATTTT,CASLRESNQPQHF
TRBJ2-5,TRBV11-2,TRBD2,NA,TGTGCCAGCAGCCTGGGACTAGCGGGGGGTCCAGGGGAGACCCAGTACTTC,CASSLGLAGGPGETQYF
TRBJ2-6,TRBV7-3,NA,NA,TGTGCCAGCAGTCAAGAGGGGGCTGGGGCCAACGTCCTGACTTTC,CASSQEGAGANVLTF
TRBJ1-3,TRBV6-1,TRBD1,NA,TGTGCCAGCAGTGAATCCCCTCCAACAGGGGCTGGAAACACCATATATTTT,CASSESPPTGAGNTIYF
TRBJ2-2,TRBV6-5,TRBD1,NA,TGTGCCAGCAGGAGACAGGGAAACACCGGGGAGCTGTTTTTT,CASRRQGNTGELFF
TRBJ2-2,TRBV15,NA,few,TGTGCCACCAGCAGAGAACGAGACATCGTCAACACCGGGGAGCTGTTTTTT,CATSRERDIVNTGELFF
TRBJ2-6,TRBV2,TRBD1,NA,TGTGCCAGCAGGGCCCAGGGGGATGGAAGCGTCCTGACTTTC,CASRAQGDGSVLTF
TRBJ2-1,TRBV5-1,TRBD2,NA,TGCGCCAGCAGCTTGTCTCTAGCGGAGAACAATGAGCAGTTCTTC,CASSLSLAENNEQFF
TRBJ2-1,TRBV5-1,TRBD1,NA,TGCGCCAGCAGCCCCGCCGGGACAGGGGGCTCCCTAATGTCATACAATGAGCAGTTCTTC,CASSPAGTGGSLMSYNEQFF
TRBJ2-7,TRBV4-1,TRBD2,few,TGCGCCAGCAGCCCGACTAGCGGGAGAAACTACGAGCAGTACTTC,CASSPTSGRNYEQYF
TRBJ2-1,TRBV13,TRBD1,NA,TGTGCCAGCAGCCGAGGGGACAGAGAGAATGAGCAGTTCTTC,CASSRGDRENEQFF
TRBJ2-7,TRBV6-1,NA,NA,TGTGCCAGCAGCAGGTGGGTAGACGGCTCCTACGAGCAGTACTTC,CASSRWVDGSYEQYF
TRBJ2-1,TRBV7-2,TRBD2,NA,TGTGCCAGCAGCTTAGCCGCGACTAGCGGGAGGGCGGGTGAGCAGTTCTTC,CASSLAATSGRAGEQFF
TRBJ2-3,TRBV4-1,NA,NA,TGCGCCAGCAGCCAAGAACCCCGGAGGTCGGATACGCAGTATTTT,CASSQEPRRSDTQYF
TRBJ1-1,TRBV7-3,NA,NA,TGTGCCAGCAGCGCCTCCACAATGAACACTGAAGCTTTCTTT,CASSASTMNTEAFF
TRBJ1-5,TRBV6-5,NA,once,TGTGCCAGCAGTATCGGGACTTTGGGCAATCAGCCCCAGCATTTT,CASSIGTLGNQPQHF
TRBJ1-1,TRBV9,NA,NA,TGTGCCAGCAGCGCCCTCAACGACAGGGAAGCTTTCTTT,CASSALNDREAFF
TRBJ2-7,TRBV29-1,NA,NA,TGCAGCGTTGAAGTCGGTAGCGGACCATCCTACGAGCAGTACTTC,CSVEVGSGPSYEQYF
TRBJ1-5,TRBV5-1,NA,NA,TGCGCCAGCAGCACAGGCCCTACCAATCAGCCCCAGCATTTT,CASSTGPTNQPQHF
TRBJ1-4,TRBV7-9,TRBD1,NA,TGTGCCAGCAGCTTCGGACAGGGAGCAACTAATGAAAAACTGTTTTTT,CASSFGQGATNEKLFF
TRBJ1-2,TRBV7-9,TRBD1,NA,TGTGCCAGCAGCTTAAGGACAGGGCCCTATGGCTACACCTTC,CASSLRTGPYGYTF
TRBJ2-4,TRBV20-1,TRBD1,NA,TGCAGTGCGAACAGGGGTAACATTCAGTACTTC,CSANRGNIQYF
TRBJ2-2,TRBV19,TRBD2,NA,TGTGCCAGTAGTATGACTAGCGGGAACACCGGGGAGCTGTTTTTT,CASSMTSGNTGELFF
TRBJ1-5,TRBV6-4,TRBD1,NA,TGTGCCAGCAGTCAAGAAGGGACAGGGATAGGGCAGCCCCAGCATTTT,CASSQEGTGIGQPQHF
TRBJ2-6,TRBV6-5,NA,NA,TGTGCCAGCAGTTACGAGGCCCTACCCAACGTCCTGACTTTC,CASSYEALPNVLTF
TRBJ2-5,TRBV4-1,NA,NA,TGCGCCAGCAGCCAAGGAGGAGCACTCGGACGGGGGGAGACCCAGTACTTC,CASSQGGALGRGETQYF
TRBJ1-1,TRBV2,NA,NA,TGTGCCAGCAGGCAGATAACGAACACTGAAGCTTTCTTT,CASRQITNTEAFF
TRBJ1-1,TRBV11-2,TRBD1,NA,TGTGCCAGCAGCTCCCTCCGGGACAGGTACACTGAAGCTTTCTTT,CASSSLRDRYTEAFF
TRBJ2-5,TRBV28,NA,NA,TGTGCCAGCAGTTCGAGACAGGTCCAAGAGACCCAGTACTTC,CASSSRQVQETQYF
TRBJ2-7,TRBV15,NA,NA,TGTGCCACCAGCAGAGATATGAGCGTCTCCTACGAGCAGTACTTC,CATSRDMSVSYEQYF
TRBJ2-1,TRBV5-1,TRBD1,NA,TGCGCCAGCAGCCCGGGGACAGGGGGACTACTCAATGAGCAGTTCTTC,CASSPGTGGLLNEQFF
TRBJ2-5,TRBV21-1,NA,NA,TGTGCCAGCAGCAAAGAAAAGACGGGAGTACAAGAGACCCAGTACTTC,CASSKEKTGVQETQYF
TRBJ1-2,TRBV6-1,NA,few,TGTGCCAGCAGTGACGAACCATCAGGGGACTATGGCTACACCTTC,CASSDEPSGDYGYTF
TRBJ2-7,TRBV7-9,TRBD1,once,TGTGCCAGCACCCCAAATTTCGGGCAGGGGGTCGAGCAGTACTTC,CASTPNFGQGVEQYF
TRBJ1-4,TRBV29-1,TRBD1,NA,TGCAGCGTCGGAGGACAGGGCCCCTGGGAAAAACTGTTTTTT,CSVGGQGPWEKLFF
TRBJ1-1,TRBV7-9,NA,NA,TGTGCCAGCAGCTTAGGGGCCACCACTGAAGCTTTCTTT,CASSLGATTEAFF
TRBJ2-3,TRBV13,TRBD2,NA,TGTGCCAGCAGCGAACGGGAGCGGGGGAGCACAGATACGCAGTATTTT,CASSERERGSTDTQYF
TRBJ1-4,TRBV11-3,NA,NA,TGTGCCAGCAGCTTAGGACGGAGTGAAAAACTGTTTTTT,CASSLGRSEKLFF
TRBJ1-2,TRBV6-5,NA,NA,TGTGCCACCGGGGTTCTCTATGGCTACACCTTC,CATGVLYGYTF
TRBJ1-3,TRBV5-1,TRBD1,NA,TGCGCCAGCAGTTCCACAGGGGGTGGAAACACCATATATTTT,CASSSTGGGNTIYF
TRBJ2-1,TRBV5-1,TRBD1,NA,TGCGCCAGCAGCTTGGCCGACAGGGGGCCAAACAATGAGCAGTTCTTC,CASSLADRGPNNEQFF
TRBJ1-1,TRBV5-1,TRBD1,few,TGCGCCAGCAGCGCGGACAGGGATAATGAAGCTTTCTTT,CASSADRDNEAFF
TRBJ2-7,TRBV2,TRBD1,NA,TGTGCCAGCAGGTTTCCAGGGGGTCCCGCCGAGCAGTACTTC,CASRFPGGPAEQYF
TRBJ1-1,TRBV6-6,NA,NA,TGTGCCAGCAGTTACTCACAGGGACCTATGAACACTGAAGCTTTCTTT,CASSYSQGPMNTEAFF
TRBJ1-4,TRBV9,NA,NA,TGTGCCAGCAGCGTCTCCGGGACACTTAATGAAAAACTGTTTTTT,CASSVSGTLNEKLFF
TRBJ1-2,TRBV11-2,TRBD1,NA,TGTGCCAGCAGCGGGACAGTGAACTATGGCTACACCTTC,CASSGTVNYGYTF
TRBJ1-1,TRBV5-1,NA,NA,TGCGCCAGCGGCGACAGCCTGAACACTGAAGCTTTCTTT,CASGDSLNTEAFF